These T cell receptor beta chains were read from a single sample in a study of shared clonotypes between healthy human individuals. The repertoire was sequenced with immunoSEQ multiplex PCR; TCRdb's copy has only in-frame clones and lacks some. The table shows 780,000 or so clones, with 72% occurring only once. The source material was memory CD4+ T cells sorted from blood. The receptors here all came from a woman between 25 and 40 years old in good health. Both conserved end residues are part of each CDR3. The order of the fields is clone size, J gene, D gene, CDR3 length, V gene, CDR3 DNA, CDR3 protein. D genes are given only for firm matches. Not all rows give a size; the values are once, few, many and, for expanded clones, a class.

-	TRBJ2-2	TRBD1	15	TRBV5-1	TGCGCCAGCAGCTTGGGGGACAGGGATATCCGGGAGCTGTTTTTT	CASSLGDRDIRELFF
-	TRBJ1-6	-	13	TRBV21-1	TGTGCCAGCAGCAAAGCGCAAGGGACACCCCTCCACTTT	CASSKAQGTPLHF
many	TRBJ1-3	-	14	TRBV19	TGTGCCAGTACCACATGGGCGTCTGGAAACACCATATATTTT	CASTTWASGNTIYF
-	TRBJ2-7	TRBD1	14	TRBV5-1	TGCGCCAGCAGCTCGGGACAGGGCCCGTACGAGCAGTACTTC	CASSSGQGPYEQYF
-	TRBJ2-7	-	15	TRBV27	TGTGCCAGCAGTTTAAACTCCGGACGGGACTACGAGCAGTACTTC	CASSLNSGRDYEQYF
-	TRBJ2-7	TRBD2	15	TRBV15	TGTGCCACCAGCCCTGGGACTAGCGGGTACAACGAGCAGTACTTC	CATSPGTSGYNEQYF
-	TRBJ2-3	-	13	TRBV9	TGTGCCAGCAGCGGTACGGTCGCAGATACGCAGTATTTT	CASSGTVADTQYF
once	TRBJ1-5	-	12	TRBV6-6	TGTGCCAGTGGGGAGCTTGGTCAGCCCCAGCATTTT	CASGELGQPQHF
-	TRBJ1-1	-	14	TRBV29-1	TGCAGCGTTGAAAAAACCGGGGGTTTCGGTGAAGCTTTCTTT	CSVEKTGGFGEAFF
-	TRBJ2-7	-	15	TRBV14	TGTGCCAGCAGCCAAGGGGACGCGAGATGGGGCGAGCAGTACTTC	CASSQGDARWGEQYF
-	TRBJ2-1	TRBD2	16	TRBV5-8	TGTGCCAGCAGCTTGGGGCCTAGCGGGAGCCACAATGAGCAGTTCTTC	CASSLGPSGSHNEQFF
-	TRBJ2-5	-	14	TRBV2	TGTGCCAGCAGTGAACAGCAGGGTACGGAGACCCAGTACTTC	CASSEQQGTETQYF
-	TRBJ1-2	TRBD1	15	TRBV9	TGTGCCAGCAGCCCGACGACAGGGACAAACTATGGCTACACCTTC	CASSPTTGTNYGYTF
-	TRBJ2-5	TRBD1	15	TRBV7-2	TGTGCCAGCAGCTTAGGGGGACAGGGGCAAGAGACCCAGTACTTC	CASSLGGQGQETQYF
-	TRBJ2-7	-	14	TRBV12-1	TGTGCCAGCAGCCCGGGACAGGGGACCTACGAGCAGTACTTC	CASSPGQGTYEQYF
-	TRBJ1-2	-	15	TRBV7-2	TGTGCCAGCAGCTTATCAGGGAATTCTAACTATGGCTACACCTTC	CASSLSGNSNYGYTF
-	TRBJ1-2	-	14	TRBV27	TGTGCCAGCAGTCCCTGGGGTCCCAAGAGTGGCTACACCTTC	CASSPWGPKSGYTF
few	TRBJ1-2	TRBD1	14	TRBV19	TGTGCCAGTAGGGGGGACAGGGGGACCTATGGCTACACCTTC	CASRGDRGTYGYTF
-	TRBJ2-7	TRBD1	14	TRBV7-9	TGTGCCAGCAGCCAACTGACAGGGATCCACGAGCAGTACTTC	CASSQLTGIHEQYF
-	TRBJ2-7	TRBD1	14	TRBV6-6	TGTGCCAGCAGAAGACAGGGGAGCTCCTACGAGCAGTACTTC	CASRRQGSSYEQYF
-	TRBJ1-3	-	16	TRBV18	TGTGCCAGCTCACCTCCGACAGGAGACTCTGGAAACACCATATATTTT	CASSPPTGDSGNTIYF
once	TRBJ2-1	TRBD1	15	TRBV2	TGTGCCAGCAGTGCCCTGACAGGGGGTATCGATGAGCAGTTCTTC	CASSALTGGIDEQFF
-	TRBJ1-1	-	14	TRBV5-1	TGCGCCAGCAGTAGGGGGGATATGAACACTGAAGCTTTCTTT	CASSRGDMNTEAFF
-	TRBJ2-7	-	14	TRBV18	TGTGCCAGCTCACCATCTAAAGGGAACTACGAGCAGTACTTC	CASSPSKGNYEQYF
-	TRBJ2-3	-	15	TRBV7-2	TGTGCCAGCAGCTTAGGGGTGGCCAGCACAGATACGCAGTATTTT	CASSLGVASTDTQYF
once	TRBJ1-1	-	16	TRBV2	TGTGCCAGCAGTGAGGGCCTCGGACGGGGGAAGACTGAAGCTTTCTTT	CASSEGLGRGKTEAFF
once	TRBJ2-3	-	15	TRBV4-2	TGTGCCAGCAGCCAGGGGGAAGGCAGGCGAGATACGCAGTATTTT	CASSQGEGRRDTQYF
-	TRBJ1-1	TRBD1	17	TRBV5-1	TGCGCCAGCAGCTTAAAAGGGGGGACAGGAGTGAACACTGAAGCTTTCTTT	CASSLKGGTGVNTEAFF
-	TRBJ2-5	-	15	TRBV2	TGTGCCAGCATACGCTCCCCGGGACTGAAAGAGACCCAGTACTTC	CASIRSPGLKETQYF
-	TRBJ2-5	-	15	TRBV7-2	TGTGCCAGCAGCTTTACAGGGTGGGCTTTGGAGACCCAGTACTTC	CASSFTGWALETQYF
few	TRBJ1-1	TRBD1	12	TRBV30	TGTGCCTTGACAGGGATGAACACTGAAGCTTTCTTT	CALTGMNTEAFF
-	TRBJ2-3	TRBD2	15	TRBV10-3	TGTGCCATCAGTGCTCGGGACTACAGCACAGATACGCAGTATTTT	CAISARDYSTDTQYF
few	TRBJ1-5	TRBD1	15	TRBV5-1	TGCGCCAGCAGCCCCGGACAGGTCAGCAATCAGCCCCAGCATTTT	CASSPGQVSNQPQHF
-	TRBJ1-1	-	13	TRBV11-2	TGTGCCAGCAGCTTAGTAGGGGATACTGAAGCTTTCTTT	CASSLVGDTEAFF
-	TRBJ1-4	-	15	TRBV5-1	TGCGCCAGCAGCTTGGGCCAGGCCTTAAATGAAAAACTGTTTTTT	CASSLGQALNEKLFF
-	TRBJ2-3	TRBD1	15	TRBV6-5	TGTGCCAGCAGTTATAAGACAGGGAGCACAGATACGCAGTATTTT	CASSYKTGSTDTQYF
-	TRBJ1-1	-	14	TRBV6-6	TGTGCCAGCAGTTACGCGGAAATGGGGACTGAAGCTTTCTTT	CASSYAEMGTEAFF
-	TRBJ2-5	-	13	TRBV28	TGTGCCAGCAGTTTAAAGGTCAGGGAGACCCAGTACTTC	CASSLKVRETQYF
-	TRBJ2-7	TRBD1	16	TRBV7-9	TGTGCCAGCAGCCCGCTTCCGGGACAGGGCTCACACGAGCAGTACTTC	CASSPLPGQGSHEQYF
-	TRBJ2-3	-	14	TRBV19	TGTGCCAGTAGGCCGACAGGTTCCACAGATACGCAGTATTTT	CASRPTGSTDTQYF